This T cell receptor beta chain was retrieved from a study of T-cell reconstitution after alpha-beta-depleted transplantation in children. Study-wide points: At the one-year point after transplant, T-cell counts and TCRbeta diversity were found to come mostly from T cells that had been newly produced. Reportedly, only several hundred clones from non-depleted graft cells drove alpha-beta T-cell counts at about two months. Recipient T cells and thymic progenitors that survived were the source of the high TCRbeta diversity seen at day 60 in some patients.

As it was prepared, the TCRbeta library received unique molecular identifiers. A single record per CDR3 protein comes from TCRdb applying MiXCR to the PCR reads. The table lists a few hundred thousand distinct CDR3 sequences, 20% to 30% of them singletons. This clonotype has only a few counts. The antigen remains undetermined. Trimming shortened V by 4 bases and J by 0 bases, and 13 bases separated the two germline ends. CDR1 and CDR2 (germline): MGHRA, YSYEKL. CDR3 length: 16 amino acids. This TCR derives from a male patient younger than 18 who had a stem cell transplant for acute lymphoblastic leukemia, so the T cells may come from the graft donor. V gene TRBV4-1 combines with J gene TRBJ1-3; the D gene is possibly TRBD1 (6 bases). The specimen comprised PBMCs, mostly from graft donor cells, sampled 180 days after TCRalphabeta/CD19-depleted stem cell transplant. The CDR3 coding sequence is TGCGCCAGCAGCCTCCGGACAGACGGCTCTGGAAACACCATATATTTT. It encodes CASSLRTDGSGNTIYF.